Presented here are 7 T cell receptor beta chains from one specimen sequenced in a study of blood T cell repertoires in COVID-19. Some clones are missing from TCRdb's copy, which holds only in-frame ones; the method was immunoSEQ multiplex PCR. The sample lists 170,000 or so clones; around nine tenths were seen once. Specimen: peripheral blood. The receptors shown here come from a man aged 60-69 years with COVID-19, enrolled during active disease.

The chain is built from TRBV18 and TRBJ2-5; tentative D call: TRBD1 (5 bases). CDR1 and CDR2 from the germline V gene are KGHSH and LQKENI. This CDR3 comprises 14 residues. V shed 0 bases and J shed 5 bases, with 10 bases lying between them. CDR3 sequence reads: CASSPPVRVETQYF. The CDR3 nucleotides are TGTGCCAGCTCACCACCGGTCAGGGTGGAGACCCAGTACTTC.

This chain links TRBV15 with TRBJ2-1; 14 bases line up with TRBD2. Trimming at V came to 3 bases and at J to 6 bases, leaving 1 base not matched to a gene. CDR1 and CDR2 (germline): LNHNV, YYDKDF (reference sequence). This CDR3 has 15 amino acids. CDR3 residues: CATSRGTSGSNEQFF. CDR3 in DNA: TGTGCCACCAGCAGGGGGACTAGCGGGAGCAATGAGCAGTTCTTC.

This clone was recorded only once. The V call is TRBV18, the J call TRBJ2-7; D unresolved. With 0 bases removed from V and 5 bases from J, the gap between germline ends came to 11 bases. The CDR3 length is 14 residues. Germline V gene data show CDR1 as KGHSH and CDR2 as LQKENI. DNA of the CDR3: TGTGCCAGCTCACCACCGGTCCATAGTGACGAGCAGTACTTC. It translates to CASSPPVHSDEQYF.

This rearrangement joins TRBV2 to TRBJ1-5; 7 bases map to TRBD1. The CDR3 extends over 14 amino acids. Per germline, CDR1 SNHLY and CDR2 FYNNEI. After removal of 8 bases from V and 3 bases from J, the junction contained 7 bases not matched to a gene. For the CDR3, the DNA is TGTGCCAGCGGCCGGGACAGCCTCAATCAGCCCCAGCATTTT. It yields the protein CASGRDSLNQPQHF.

This clone occurred once. The chain is built from TRBV11-3 and TRBJ2-3; D unclear. CDR1 and CDR2 (germline): SGHNT, YENEEA. The ends were cut back, 1 base at V and 2 bases at J, with 10 bases in the middle. The CDR3 length is 15 residues. For the CDR3, the DNA is TGTGCCAGCAGCTTAGGATCGGGTCCCACAGATACGCAGTATTTT. Its translation: CASSLGSGPTDTQYF.

The V and J genes are TRBV12-2 and TRBJ1-2; the listed D gene, TRBD1, was not tested against the DNA. TRBV12-2 is deemed a pseudogene. There are 13 residues in the CDR3. CDR3 protein: CASRFPGNYGYTF. The CDR3 region has the DNA TGTGCAAGTCGCTTTCCAGGGAACTATGGCTACACCTTC.

The CDR3 DNA reads TGTGCCACCAGTGATCTCCTCGGGGGTAGGGGAGGGCATGAGCAGTTCTTC. Amino acids: CATSDLLGGRGGHEQFF. The V call is TRBV24-1, the J call TRBJ2-1; 7 bases match TRBD2. The CDR3 spans 17 residues. CDR1 and CDR2 (germline): KGHDR, SFDVKD. Trimming at V came to 3 bases and at J to 8 bases, leaving 15 bases not matched to a gene.